Shown below are 30 T cell receptor beta chains from a single sample sequenced in a study of regulatory T cells in long-lasting Graves disease. Assembly of TCR beta libraries relied on iRepertoire HTBI primers together with Arm-PCR of CDR3 regions. TCRdb reanalysed the multiplex PCR reads using MiXCR and keeps one entry per CDR3 protein. The data contain roughly 360,000 distinct CDR3 sequences, 10% to 15% of them singletons. The time point is: newly diagnosed GD, antithyroid drugs for less than 3 months. Scientists built the TCR library using RNA that was extracted from PBMCs. Separately, the same data were catalogued under a study of T cells in Graves' hyperthyroidism and ophthalmopathy.

The starting material was peripheral blood mononuclear cells (PBMCs), obtained at new diagnosis, from a patient treated with antithyroid drugs. The origin of the receptors is a woman aged 18-29 years with Graves disease.

This clonotype was seen at least ten times. The chain links TRBV6-1 to TRBJ2-2; TRBD2 aligns across 7 bases. After removal of 6 bases from V and 6 bases from J, the junction contained 4 bases not matched to a gene. The germline V gene has CDR1 MNHNS and CDR2 SASEGT. This CDR3 is built from 13 residues. DNA of the CDR3: TGTGCCAGCAGACTTGGACTAGCCGGGGAGCTGTTTTTT. Its translation: CASRLGLAGELFF.

Concerning this clonotype: This may be a read error, as it is one base from a much larger clone. The rearrangement uses TRBV2 and TRBJ1-6, with D tentatively TRBD1 (6 bases). The CDR3 consists of 17 residues. Germline-derived CDR1 and CDR2 are SNHLY and FYNNEI. With 3 bases removed from V and 2 bases from J, the gap between germline ends came to 14 bases. CDR3 bases: TGTGCCAGCAGTGAGGGTCAGGGGAGCCCCTATAATTCACCCCTCCACTTT. Its protein is CASSEGQGSPYNSPLHF.

V and J are TRBV9 and TRBJ2-2; 14 nucleotides align to TRBD2. This CDR3 is 17 amino acids long. Trimming at V came to 3 bases and at J to 2 bases, leaving 3 bases not matched to a gene. Germline V lookup: CDR1 SGDLS, CDR2 YYNGEE. In DNA form, the CDR3 reads TGTGCCAGCAGCGCCGGGACTAGCGGGAGTAACACCGGGGAGCTGTTTTTT. It encodes CASSAGTSGSNTGELFF.

This clonotype was counted ten times or more. V is TRBV12-3 or TRBV12-4 and J is TRBJ2-7, with D possibly matching TRBD1 (6 bases). The CDR3 has 14 residues. The V end was cut by 5 bases, the J end by 2 bases, with 13 bases between. The CDR3 nucleotides read TGTGCCAGCAGTCTACAGGGCTGGACCTACGAGCAGTACGTC. Translating it yields CASSLQGWTYEQYV.

There are many counts of this clonotype. V is TRBV11-3 and J is TRBJ2-3; tentative D call: TRBD1 (5 bases). V was pared by 3 bases and J by 4 bases, with 8 bases between. The V gene's germline CDR1 is SGHNT and CDR2 YENEEA. This CDR3 region has 13 residues. The CDR3 nucleotides are TGTGCCAGCAGCTTCAGGGATCCAGATACGCAGTATTTT. It yields the protein CASSFRDPDTQYF. The full variable domain, completed using reference TRBV11-3 and TRBJ2-3, is EAGVVQSPRYKIIEKKQPVAFWCNPISGHNTLYWYLQNLGQGPELLIRYENEEAVDDSQLPKDRFSAERLKGVDSTLKIQPAELGDSAVYLCASSFRDPDTQYFGPGTRLTVL.

The sample holds many counts of this clonotype. The rearrangement uses TRBV24-1 and TRBJ2-3; D assignment may be TRBD1 or TRBD2 (5 bases each). Germline loops: CDR1 KGHDR, CDR2 SFDVKD. Deletions cut 4 bases from V and 2 bases from J, with 24 bases between. The CDR3 is made up of 19 amino acids. The CDR3 coding sequence is TGTGCCACCAGTGACTTCCGGGACCCCCTTCGACCACACACAGATACGCAGTATTTT. Encoded protein: CATSDFRDPLRPHTDTQYF.

This clonotype was observed a few times. V is TRBV15 and J is TRBJ2-3, with 13 positions matching TRBD2. V lost 1 base and J lost 6; bases outside the gene matches: 4. The CDR3 contains 16 residues. CDR1 is LNHNV and CDR2 is YYDKDF in the germline V gene (reference sequence). CDR3 region: CATSRGTSGRADTQYF. In DNA, the CDR3 is TGTGCCACCAGCAGAGGGACTAGCGGGAGAGCGGATACGCAGTATTTT. The entire variable domain, with the rest obtained from reference TRBV15 and TRBJ2-3, is as follows: DAMVIQNPRYQVTQFGKPVTLSCSQTLNHNVMYWYQQKSSQAPKLLFHYYDKDFNNEADTPDNFQSRRPNTSFCFLDIRSPGLGDTAMYLCATSRGTSGRADTQYFGPGTRLTVL.

This clonotype came up many times. The V and J genes are TRBV6-2 or TRBV6-3 and TRBJ1-2; no clear D. There are 12 residues in the CDR3. Trimming took off 7 bases at V and 4 bases at J, with 10 bases between the two ends. Per germline, CDR1 MNHEY and CDR2 SVGEGT. The DNA for the CDR3 is TGTGCCAGCACCGAAGATATCTATGGCTACACCTTC. It is translated as CASTEDIYGYTF.

This chain links TRBV3-1 with TRBJ2-2; 14 bases align to TRBD2. V lost 5 bases and J lost 3; bases outside the gene matches: 8. The CDR3 length is 18 residues. Germline V lookup: CDR1 LGHDT, CDR2 YNNKEL (reference sequence). This chain's CDR3 is CASSEEGLAGAHTGELFF. Here the CDR3 DNA reads TGTGCCAGCAGCGAGGAGGGACTAGCGGGGGCCCACACCGGGGAGCTGTTTTTT. The whole variable domain, filled in from reference TRBV3-1 and TRBJ2-2, reads DTAVSQTPKYLVTQMGNDKSIKCEQNLGHDTMYWYKQDSKKFLKIMFSYNNKELIINETVPNRFSPKSPDKAHLNLHINSLELGDSAVYFCASSEEGLAGAHTGELFFGEGSRLTVL.

This chain uses TRBV20-1 with TRBJ1-1; possible D gene TRBD1, 6 bases. The CDR3 consists of 16 residues. The V end lost 0 bases, the J end lost 4 bases, and 18 bases lay between the germline ends. The V gene's germline CDR1 is DFQATT and CDR2 SNEGSKA (reference sequence). The CDR3 DNA is TGCAGTGCTAGAGATCGCTTCAGGGGCTCCGGCACTGAAGCTTTCTTT. It encodes CSARDRFRGSGTEAFF.

This clonotype was observed many times. The chain is built from TRBV11-2 and TRBJ1-5; 9 bases align to TRBD1. The CDR3 loop spans 19 amino acids. Germline V gene lookup returns CDR1 SGHAT and CDR2 FQNNGV. Germline trimming cut 6 bases from V and 6 bases from J; bases unmatched to any gene: 21. CDR3 protein: CASSSGDREFRALTQPQHF. CDR3 bases: TGTGCCAGCAGTAGTGGGGACAGGGAATTCCGGGCCCTCACTCAGCCCCAGCATTTT.

This clonotype was found many times. This chain connects TRBV12-3 or TRBV12-4 to TRBJ2-4, with D uncertain. The CDR3 runs 14 residues. V dropped 6 bases and J dropped 0 bases, with 9 bases sitting between them. CDR3: CASSSSVAKNIQYF. CDR3 bases: TGTGCCAGCAGCTCATCCGTAGCCAAAAACATTCAGTACTTC.

In its sample, this clonotype was seen a few times. This chain connects TRBV29-1 to TRBJ2-7; D uncertain. Germline V CDR1 and CDR2: SQVTM, ANQGSEA. The CDR3 is 13 residues long. Trimming took off 1 base at V and 4 bases at J, with 11 bases between the two ends. The CDR3 is CSVEGASPYEQYF. The DNA for the CDR3 is TGCAGCGTTGAAGGGGCCTCCCCTTACGAGCAGTACTTC.

A note on this clonotype: One base away lies a much larger clone, so this may be a sequencing read error. The chain uses TRBV7-9 and TRBJ2-1; the D gene is possibly TRBD2 (6 bases). V was trimmed by 5 bases and J by 9 bases, leaving 35 bases between them. Germline assignment: CDR1 SEHNR and CDR2 FQNEAQ (reference sequence). CDR3 length: 20 amino acids. CDR3 in amino acids: CASSATPGEVPRPIHIEQFF. The CDR3 DNA is TGTGCCAGCAGCGCTACCCCGGGGGAGGTCCCTCGTCCCATACACATTGAGCAGTTCTTC.

The genes are TRBV4-3 and TRBJ2-1; 7 bases are shared with TRBD2. This CDR3 region has 14 residues. V lost 1 base to trimming and J lost 5 bases; unmatched junction nucleotides: 2. In germline, CDR1 is LGHNA, CDR2 YSLEER. The chain's CDR3 is CASSQATSDNEQFF. In DNA form, the CDR3 reads TGCGCCAGCAGCCAAGCCACTAGCGACAATGAGCAGTTCTTC.

This clonotype came up many times. V is TRBV25-1 and J is TRBJ1-1; D is uncertain. Trimming left V 2 bases short and J 0 bases short, with 4 bases between. The CDR3 runs to 13 residues. Per the germline V gene, CDR1 is MGHDK and CDR2 is SYGVNS. CDR3 residues: CASSEEVNTEAFF. The CDR3 nucleotides are TGTGCCAGCAGTGAAGAAGTGAACACTGAAGCTTTCTTT.

This rearrangement joins TRBV5-6 to TRBJ1-5; no definite D call. The V gene lost 1 base and the J gene lost 11 bases, with 16 bases spanning the gap. This CDR3 comprises 14 residues. The germline gives CDR1 SGHDT, CDR2 YYEEEE. The CDR3 DNA follows: TGTGCCAGCAGCTTGTCGGGCATTTCATTTTCCCAGCATTTT. It encodes CASSLSGISFSQHF.

This chain uses TRBV5-1 with TRBJ1-1, with TRBD1 matching over 7 bases. The ends lost 4 bases at V and 5 bases at J; junction bases unmatched: 8. This CDR3 has 14 residues. Per the germline V gene, CDR1 is SGHRS and CDR2 is YFSETQ. The CDR3 sequence is CASSGTADRTEAFF. CDR3 sequence (DNA): TGCGCCAGCAGCGGGACAGCAGATAGGACTGAAGCTTTCTTT. The full variable domain, its missing parts supplied by reference TRBV5-1 and TRBJ1-1, is KAGVTQTPRYLIKTRGQQVTLSCSPISGHRSVSWYQQTPGQGLQFLFEYFSETQRNKGNFPGRFSGRQFSNSRSEMNVSTLELGDSALYLCASSGTADRTEAFFGQGTRLTVV.

This chain uses TRBV9 with TRBJ1-2; D ambiguous. V shed 5 bases and J shed 4 bases, with 12 bases lying between them. This CDR3 is built from 13 residues. The germline V gene encodes CDR1 SGDLS and CDR2 YYNGEE. CDR3 loop: CASSPPRPYGYTF. The CDR3 region has the DNA TGTGCCAGCAGTCCTCCGAGACCCTATGGCTACACCTTC.

This clonotype was counted many times. As DNA, the CDR3 is TGTGCCAGCAGCCGGAGCGGGAGGGGCGACGAGCAGTACTTC. The encoded protein is CASSRSGRGDEQYF. The chain joins TRBV7-9 to TRBJ2-7; 10 bases align to TRBD2. V gave up 5 bases and J gave up 5 bases; unmatched junction bases: 6. The germline CDR1 and CDR2 sequences are SEHNR and FQNEAQ (reference sequence). This CDR3 has 14 amino acids.

This clonotype came up many times. The chain uses TRBV28 and TRBJ2-3; 10 bases are a match to TRBD1. Trimming at V came to 6 bases and at J to 4 bases, leaving 4 bases not matched to a gene. The CDR3 covers 14 residues. Looked up from germline, CDR1 is MDHEN and CDR2 is SYDVKM. The CDR3 protein is CASSPGQGPDTQYF. The CDR3 nucleotides read TGTGCCAGCAGCCCGGGACAGGGGCCAGATACGCAGTATTTT.

This clonotype was seen many times. The V call is TRBV27, the J call TRBJ1-1; 7 nucleotides agree with TRBD1. Germline CDR1 is MNHEY and CDR2 is SMNVEV (reference sequence). CDR3 length: 13 residues. V was pared by 5 bases and J by 11 bases, with 11 bases of the junction left unmatched. CDR3 in DNA: TGTGCCAGCAGTCACGCGAGGGGGCGAATTGCTTTCTTT. It translates to CASSHARGRIAFF.

This clonotype was observed a handful of times. The chain is built from TRBV29-1 and TRBJ2-1; possible D gene TRBD2, 6 bases. Deletions cut 6 bases from V and 8 bases from J, with 26 bases between. Germline loops: CDR1 SQVTM, CDR2 ANQGSEA. The CDR3 loop spans 16 amino acids. The CDR3 is CSVDHSTEGLYDEQFF. In DNA form, the CDR3 reads TGCAGCGTCGACCACAGCACGGAGGGCCTATATGATGAGCAGTTCTTC.

This clonotype was observed a handful of times. The chain couples TRBV4-2 to TRBJ2-5, with 8 bases that match TRBD2. Germline lookup yields CDR1 LGHNA and CDR2 YNFKEQ. J lost 0 bases, V lost 1 base, and 10 bases had no gene match. The CDR3 consists of 18 residues. The CDR3 here is CASSQGTIAGSYQETQYF. CDR3 DNA sequence: TGTGCCAGCAGCCAAGGTACGATAGCGGGATCGTACCAAGAGACCCAGTACTTC.

The chain is built from TRBV25-1 and TRBJ2-3; D unclear. The germline V gene has CDR1 MGHDK and CDR2 SYGVNS. This CDR3 is 15 amino acids long. The V gene lost 6 bases and the J gene lost 7 bases, with 20 bases spanning the gap. DNA for the CDR3: TGTGCCAGCAGACCCACATGGGTTGGAAAAAATACGCAGTATTTT. Amino acids: CASRPTWVGKNTQYF.

This clonotype occurred many times. The chain combines TRBV4-3 with TRBJ2-5; no definite D call. CDR1 LGHNA and CDR2 YSLEER come from the germline V gene. V was cut by 0 bases and J by 4 bases, with 12 bases left in between. The CDR3 is 15 residues long. In DNA form, the CDR3 reads TGCGCCAGCAGCCAAGAAGTGATAGGCGCAGAGACCCAGTACTTC. It encodes CASSQEVIGAETQYF.

Ten or more counts support this clonotype. The chain joins TRBV20-1 to TRBJ1-1; no clear D gene. Trimming stripped 3 bases from V and 1 base from J, with 6 bases between. The CDR3 has 12 amino acids. From germline, CDR1 is DFQATT and CDR2 SNEGSKA (reference sequence). CDR3 in DNA: TGCAGTGCTAGTCAGAGGAACACTGAAGCTTTCTTT. Translation: CSASQRNTEAFF.

The V call is TRBV4-3, the J call TRBJ1-2, with D perhaps matching TRBD1 (6 bases). Trimming took 4 bases from V and 7 from J, leaving 16 bases between them. This CDR3 is built from 14 residues. Germline CDR1 LGHNA, CDR2 YSLEER. CDR3 coding DNA: TGCGCCAGCAGCCCCCGGCTGGGGGCTGGTGGCTACACCTTC. Translated, it gives CASSPRLGAGGYTF.

This clonotype has a count of ten or more. The chain has TRBV14 and TRBJ1-1; no reliable D call. Germline CDR1 and CDR2: SGHDN and FVKESK. Trimming removed 0 bases from V and 3 bases from J, with 8 bases in between. CDR3 length: 14 residues. The CDR3 DNA reads as TGTGCCAGCAGCCAAGAGTACGGGGACACTGAAGCTTTCTTT. This encodes CASSQEYGDTEAFF.

This clonotype was observed at least ten times. The rearrangement joins TRBV9 to TRBJ2-1; 7 nucleotides align to TRBD1. Germline-derived CDR1 and CDR2 are SGDLS and YYNGEE. Losses at the gene ends were 3 bases for V and 4 bases for J; bases not matched to a gene: 7. The CDR3 runs 15 residues. DNA of the CDR3: TGTGCCAGCAGCGGACAGGGCGAAGGATACAATGAGCAGTTCTTC. This sequence encodes CASSGQGEGYNEQFF.